Listed below are T cell receptor beta chains from one sample, sequenced in a study of early T cells in non-severe SARS-CoV-2 infection. From the 5' RACE reads, TCRdb called clonotypes with MiXCR, one entry per CDR3 protein. The table includes more than 65,000 distinct CDR3 sequences, approximately 4.6% detected once. The sample in question was whole blood, obtained at baseline. The source is an adult who was a healthcare worker with PCR-confirmed SARS-CoV-2 infection or an uninfected control (not recorded which). The donor label of this sample is uncertain. Each CDR3 is given with its conserved first and last residue.

V	J	CDR3
TRBV19	TRBJ1-4	CASNLDLGHEKLFF
TRBV18	TRBJ1-4	CASSPPGQQNEKLFF
TRBV30	TRBJ1-6	CAWNVKGDSPLHF
TRBV30	TRBJ1-3	CARRPRNGFSGNTIYF
TRBV5-6	TRBJ2-3	CASSWKTGRTDTQYF
TRBV6-5	TRBJ1-4	CASSFRRGQEKLFF
TRBV5-1	TRBJ2-3	CASSLGLAGETDTQYF
TRBV29-1	TRBJ2-1	CSVGRATDNEQFF
TRBV5-6	TRBJ1-2	CASRAGTGGLGYTF
TRBV28	TRBJ1-5	CASSFPSQGLNQPQHF
TRBV13	TRBJ2-5	CASSPRTSGGGETQYF
TRBV5-6	TRBJ2-1	CASSILAGEYNEQFF
TRBV29-1	TRBJ2-7	CSGLGPNTYEQYF
TRBV13	TRBJ2-5	CASSLVAGGAETQYF
TRBV13	TRBJ1-2	CASRTRGFDGYTF
TRBV5-5	TRBJ1-1	CASSPNSLPSIMNTEAFF
TRBV10-1	TRBJ1-4	CASSEDTLGATNEKLFF
TRBV6-5	TRBJ1-2	CAGSPGQGSGYTF
TRBV30	TRBJ2-7	CAWRLTGGNEQYF
TRBV6-2/TRBV6-3	TRBJ2-2	CASSPTQSTGELFF
TRBV4-3	TRBJ2-7	CASSQDRDRGNEQYF
TRBV28	TRBJ1-5	CASSSAGLGSNQPQHF
TRBV12-3/TRBV12-4	TRBJ2-7	CASRGLAGESSYEQYF
TRBV19	TRBJ1-2	CASSVQGKDGYTF
TRBV9	TRBJ1-4	CASSPLQGPGEKLFF
TRBV7-2	TRBJ1-4	CASSLPDTGGPEKLFF
TRBV7-3	TRBJ2-6	CASSLMSRLSGANVLTF
TRBV5-1	TRBJ2-2	CASSTGLAGGANTGELFF
TRBV21-1	TRBJ2-5	CASTPGVSGGGKETQYF
TRBV10-3	TRBJ2-7	CAISLRGVSDEQYF
TRBV7-9	TRBJ1-4	CASSSTGVYEKLFF
TRBV7-9	TRBJ2-3	CASSPSGGGTDTQYF
TRBV19	TRBJ2-1	CASTAPGAADEQFF
TRBV20-1	TRBJ1-4	CSAHPTRGFATNEKLFF
TRBV4-3	TRBJ2-1	CASSQRERLARYNEQFF
TRBV7-9	TRBJ1-1	CASSPLRGGAIAPLNTEAFF
TRBV20-1	TRBJ2-1	CSAKGYNEQFF
TRBV19	TRBJ2-1	CASSRPETSYNEQFF
TRBV5-4	TRBJ1-6	CASSYDRGTNSPLHF
TRBV6-5	TRBJ1-1	CASSYSRYMNTEAFF
TRBV28	TRBJ1-1	CASTSWGGGINTEAFF
TRBV9	TRBJ2-5	CASSVGGEETKQETQYF
TRBV9	TRBJ2-2	CASSVVGTTTGELFF
TRBV5-1	TRBJ1-2	CASSLVGQDHNYGYTF
TRBV28	TRBJ1-1	CASSLSGSQYTEAFF
TRBV4-2	TRBJ2-3	CASSQAGLVSTDTQYF
TRBV5-1	TRBJ1-4	CASSFEGAGEKLFF
TRBV5-5	TRBJ1-2	CASSTETGGGYTF
TRBV30	TRBJ1-2	CALATGRDYGYTF
TRBV12-3/TRBV12-4	TRBJ1-5	CASSGRGLQPQHF
TRBV12-5	TRBJ2-3	CASGLETGQGTDTQYF
TRBV2	TRBJ1-2	CASSERGSPGYTF
TRBV12-5	TRBJ1-1	CASGLEGRTEAFF